The 17 T cell receptor beta chains presented below share a single source sample, sequenced in a study of cytomegalovirus exposure and HLA in healthy donors (dated by TCRdb to 2016 to 2017). Receptors were amplified or captured by the immunoSEQ multiplex PCR assay. The multiplex PCR relied on a mix of 60 forward primers for TCR Vbeta segments and 13 reverse primers for TCR Jbeta segments. TCRdb obtained this table from immuneACCESS and retained in-frame rearrangements with V and J assigned. These tables miss some clones; where compared with another copy, unresolved V genes account for less than half of the shortfall, and the remainder is unexplained. Counted in this sample were around 160,000 clones; approximately 80% of them appeared once. Around 2.3% of the sample is held by the ten biggest clonotypes. Source material: PBMCs. These receptors were taken from a man in his fifties in good health and CMV-seropositive.

The chain couples TRBV29-1 to TRBJ1-1; D is perhaps TRBD1 (6 bases). Looked up from germline, CDR1 is SQVTM and CDR2 is ANQGSEA. The ends were cut back, 4 bases at V and 3 bases at J, with 12 bases in the middle. This CDR3 is 13 amino acids long. The CDR3: CSVGGHQDTEAFF. CDR3 bases: TGCAGCGTTGGGGGACACCAGGACACTGAAGCTTTCTTT.

CDR3 bases: TGTGCCAGCAGCGTACCCAGGCTAGCGGGGGGGCTGGGCAATGAGCAGTTCTTC. Protein: CASSVPRLAGGLGNEQFF. The gene calls are TRBV7-8 and TRBJ2-1, with 12 bases matching TRBD2. The CDR3 covers 18 residues. Per the germline V gene, CDR1 is SGHVS and CDR2 is FQNEAQ. The trim removed 5 bases at V and 6 bases at J, leaving 14 bases unmatched.

The chain has TRBV5-4 and TRBJ2-2, with a weak D call TRBD1 (6 bases). CDR3 length: 13 amino acids. CDR1 and CDR2 from the germline V gene are SGHNT and YYREEE (reference sequence). Trimming removed 0 bases at V and 9 bases at J, with 9 bases between. CDR3 amino acids: CASSLVGARELFF. The CDR3 DNA reads TGTGCCAGCAGCTTGGTGGGGGCGAGGGAGCTGTTTTTT.

This clone was picked up a small number of times. The chain is built from TRBV2 and TRBJ2-2, with 16 bases matching TRBD2. V shed 5 bases and J 5 bases; nucleotides not matched to a gene: 8. CDR3 length equals 18 residues. Germline V CDR1 and CDR2: SNHLY, FYNNEI. Here the CDR3 reads CASSSGTSGGAGTGELFF. CDR3 DNA sequence: TGTGCCAGCAGTTCAGGGACTAGCGGGGGGGCCGGTACCGGGGAGCTGTTTTTT.

The chain recombines TRBV28 with TRBJ1-4; D unresolved. The CDR3 spans 12 residues. V gave up 7 bases and J gave up 5 bases, with 8 bases separating them. Germline loops: CDR1 MDHEN, CDR2 SYDVKM. CDR3 sequence reads: CASTRSNEKLFF. DNA of the CDR3: TGTGCCAGCACCAGGTCCAATGAAAAACTGTTTTTT.

This chain links TRBV29-1 with TRBJ2-7; 8 bases fit TRBD1. The CDR3 spans 14 residues. Unmatched junction bases numbered 6, after V lost 4 bases and J lost 1 base. Per the germline V gene, CDR1 is SQVTM and CDR2 is ANQGSEA. DNA for the CDR3: TGCAGCGTTGTCGGGACAGGAGATTCCTACGAGCAGTACTTC. Its translation: CSVVGTGDSYEQYF.

In its sample, this clone was seen once. This chain joins TRBV5-1 and TRBJ2-7; 8 bases are shared with TRBD1. V was pared by 0 bases and J by 5 bases, with 4 bases of the junction left unmatched. CDR3 size: 14 residues. Per germline, CDR1 SGHRS and CDR2 YFSETQ. The CDR3 nucleotides are TGCGCCAGCAGCTTGGTTCAGGGGGCGAACGAGCAGTACTTC. Protein sequence: CASSLVQGANEQYF.

This clone was detected only a few times. This sequence joins TRBV27 and TRBJ2-2; 10 nucleotides line up with TRBD2. This CDR3 contains 15 residues. J gave up 5 bases and V 6 bases, and 6 bases lay outside the gene matches. Germline V gene sequence: CDR1 MNHEY, CDR2 SMNVEV (reference sequence). For the CDR3, the DNA is TGTGCCAGCAGAAGAAGCGGGGGGGCAACCGGGGAGCTGTTTTTT. It yields the protein CASRRSGGATGELFF.

This clone was recorded a few times. This chain uses TRBV11-2 with TRBJ2-7; 10 nucleotides line up with TRBD1. The J segment lost 7 bases and the V segment lost 4 bases, leaving 7 bases of the junction unmatched. Germline CDR1 SGHAT, CDR2 FQNNGV. The CDR3 extends over 14 amino acids. The CDR3 spells CASSYRQGAGEQYF. Written as DNA, the CDR3 is TGTGCCAGCAGCTATCGACAGGGGGCCGGGGAGCAGTACTTC.

This clone was counted once. V and J are TRBV7-9 and TRBJ1-1; no clear D. The CDR3 is 14 residues long. V was trimmed by 1 base and J by 0 bases, leaving 6 bases between them. Germline V gene sequence: CDR1 SEHNR, CDR2 FQNEAQ (reference sequence). For the CDR3, the DNA is TGTGCCAGCAGCTTAGGACACCTGAACACTGAAGCTTTCTTT. Translating it yields CASSLGHLNTEAFF.

This clone was counted between two and nine times. The genes are TRBV18 and TRBJ2-7, with 14 bases matching TRBD2. From germline, CDR1 is KGHSH and CDR2 LQKENI. Trimming removed 4 bases from V and 7 bases from J; junction bases left unmatched: 3. The CDR3 has 14 amino acids. CDR3 loop: CASSQGLAGDEQYF. DNA for the CDR3: TGTGCCAGCTCACAGGGACTAGCGGGGGATGAGCAGTACTTC.

The rearrangement uses TRBV6-1 and TRBJ1-5, with TRBD1 matching over 9 bases. Trimming cost V 7 bases and J 7 bases; bases outside gene matches: 11. In germline, CDR1 is MNHNS, CDR2 SASEGT. The CDR3 covers 15 residues. CDR3 sequence reads: CASKLDRGFGQPQHF. As DNA, the CDR3 is TGTGCCAGCAAGTTGGACAGGGGTTTCGGGCAGCCCCAGCATTTT.

The chain links TRBV2 to TRBJ2-7, with no clear D. V was clipped by 1 base and J by 2 bases, with 9 bases between them. This CDR3 contains 14 residues. Germline V gene sequence: CDR1 SNHLY, CDR2 FYNNEI. CDR3 residues: CASSEGGSPYEQYF. The DNA of the CDR3 is TGTGCCAGCAGTGAAGGCGGATCCCCCTACGAGCAGTACTTC.

This sequence joins TRBV5-1 and TRBJ1-5; 8 nucleotides agree with TRBD1. The germline V gene has CDR1 SGHRS and CDR2 YFSETQ. The CDR3 covers 19 residues. With 3 bases clipped from V and 1 base from J, the junction kept 15 bases outside the gene matches. The DNA for the CDR3 is TGCGCCAGCAGCTACCAGACAGGGGTCGTGGGTCCGAGCAATCAGCCCCAGCATTTT. Its translation: CASSYQTGVVGPSNQPQHF.

The gene calls are TRBV6-6 and TRBJ1-5, with no clear D. Trimming removed 2 bases from V and 4 bases from J, with 9 bases in between. The CDR3 runs 14 residues. Germline loops: CDR1 MNHNY, CDR2 SVGAGI (reference sequence). This chain's CDR3 is CASSYPEPNQPQHF. In DNA form, the CDR3 reads TGTGCCAGCAGTTACCCGGAGCCAAATCAGCCCCAGCATTTT.

A few counts support this clone. The rearrangement uses TRBV7-9 and TRBJ1-6; D is possibly TRBD1 (5 bases). V was clipped by 4 bases and J by 4 bases, with 8 bases between them. The CDR3 length is 14 residues. The germline V gene has CDR1 SEHNR and CDR2 FQNEAQ (reference sequence). CDR3 sequence reads: CASSSPGYNSPLHF. CDR3 nucleotide sequence: TGTGCCAGCAGCTCCCCAGGGTATAATTCACCCCTCCACTTT.

The V call is TRBV11-2, the J call TRBJ1-2; perhaps TRBD1 as D (5 bases). V was trimmed by 7 bases and J by 4 bases, leaving 13 bases between them. The CDR3 is 13 amino acids. Germline assignment: CDR1 SGHAT and CDR2 FQNNGV. The CDR3 protein is CASTPWRGYGYTF. CDR3 DNA: TGTGCCAGCACCCCGTGGAGGGGCTATGGCTACACCTTC.